The 15 T cell receptor beta chains presented below share a single source sample, sequenced in a study of TIL therapy for anti-PD-1-resistant metastatic lung cancer. Sequencing used immunoSEQ v3. This table comes from immunoSEQ multiplex PCR, and its TCRdb copy is limited to in-frame clones, with some not included. The data show fewer than 60,000 clones, 80% to 90% seen once. This sample's time point: pre-treatment sample, taken before nivolumab and TIL therapy. The sample in question was blood, obtained at baseline. Receptors originate from a person between 25 and 80 years old with non-small cell lung cancer.

The CDR3 sequence: CASSESVGTVPYNEQFF. CDR3 sequence (DNA): TGCGCCAGCAGTGAGTCGGTCGGGACGGTGCCCTACAATGAGCAGTTCTTC. V and J are TRBV10-1 and TRBJ2-1; D could derive from TRBD1 or TRBD2 (5 bases each). The CDR3 sequence is 17 residues long. V was shortened by 0 bases and J by 2 bases, with 14 bases between the two germline ends. Germline V gene lookup returns CDR1 WNHNN and CDR2 SYGVQD (reference sequence).

J is TRBJ2-3 and V is TRBV5-5; the D is unclear. V lost 2 bases to trimming and J lost 0 bases, with 7 bases between them. Germline CDR1 is SGHKS and CDR2 is YYEKEE (reference sequence). The CDR3 covers 14 residues. The CDR3 sequence is CASSLLDSTDTQYF. DNA for the CDR3: TGTGCCAGCAGCTTACTCGATAGCACAGATACGCAGTATTTT.

V usage is TRBV7-8 and J usage is TRBJ2-3; 7 nucleotides match TRBD2. The CDR3 contains 14 residues. The germline V gene encodes CDR1 SGHVS and CDR2 FQNEAQ. V trimming: 5 bases; J trimming: 2 bases; junction bases outside the gene matches: 4. This CDR3 reads CASSARLATDTQYF. CDR3 sequence (DNA): TGTGCCAGCAGCGCAAGACTAGCCACAGATACGCAGTATTTT.

This chain uses TRBV21-1 with TRBJ1-1; TRBD1 is taken as the D call from the table, unchecked against the DNA. TRBV21-1 is deemed a pseudogene. There are 15 residues in the CDR3. The CDR3 protein is CASSTTGGRNTEAFF. CDR3 coding DNA: TGTGCCAGCAGCACCACAGGGGGCAGGAACACTGAAGCTTTCTTT.

This clone was picked up a small number of times. CDR3 nucleotide sequence: TGTGCCAGCAGTTCCCGACCGGGACGCTTCTCTGGGGCCAACGTCCTGACTTTC. Encoded protein: CASSSRPGRFSGANVLTF. The genes are TRBV27 and TRBJ2-6; the D gene could be TRBD1 or TRBD2 (5 bases each). CDR1 and CDR2 from the germline V gene are MNHEY and SMNVEV (reference sequence). V shed 4 bases and J shed 0 bases, with 16 bases lying between them. CDR3 size: 18 residues.

CDR3 DNA: TGCAGCGTCACAACAGGGGGCACAGATACGCAGTATTTT. This gives the protein CSVTTGGTDTQYF. The V gene is TRBV29-1, the J gene TRBJ2-3; 7 positions agree with TRBD1. V lost 6 bases and J lost 1; bases outside the gene matches: 4. The CDR3 totals 13 residues. Germline V lookup: CDR1 SQVTM, CDR2 ANQGSEA.

J is TRBJ2-7 and V is TRBV10-3, with 9 nucleotides matching TRBD1. The CDR3 length is 16 residues. CDR1 and CDR2 from the germline V gene are ENHRY and SYGVKD. V gave up 3 bases and J gave up 0 bases; unmatched junction bases: 6. The CDR3 protein is CAISDLGQGNSYEQYF. The CDR3 nucleotides are TGTGCCATCAGTGACTTGGGACAGGGTAACTCCTACGAGCAGTACTTC.

This rearrangement joins TRBV20-1 to TRBJ2-5; D not certain. The V gene lost 5 bases and the J gene lost 5 bases, with 3 bases spanning the gap. CDR1 is DFQATT, CDR2 SNEGSKA, per germline (reference sequence). The CDR3 spans 9 residues. The CDR3 region has the DNA TGCAGTGCTGGCGAGACCCAGTACTTC. Translation: CSAGETQYF.

The gene calls are TRBV5-1 and TRBJ1-6; tentative D call: TRBD1 (6 bases). V gave up 3 bases and J gave up 10 bases, with 14 bases separating them. CDR3 length: 14 residues. CDR1 and CDR2 (germline): SGHRS, YFSETQ. The chain's CDR3 is CASSWEGGRSPLHF. The CDR3 nucleotides are TGCGCCAGCAGCTGGGAGGGGGGAAGGTCACCCCTCCACTTT.

The chain couples TRBV4-3 to TRBJ1-3, with 11 bases identical to TRBD1. V shed 2 bases, J shed 4 bases, and the junction held 7 bases outside the gene matches. The CDR3 is 17 residues long. In germline, CDR1 is LGHNA, CDR2 YSLEER. CDR3 in DNA: TGCGCCAGCAGCCAAAACCTCGGGACAGGGGGAGGAAACACCATATATTTT. It codes for CASSQNLGTGGGNTIYF.

The V gene is TRBV11-3, the J gene TRBJ2-2, with D uncertain. CDR1 SGHNT and CDR2 YENEEA come from the germline V gene. Deletions cut 4 bases from V and 6 bases from J, with 9 bases between. The CDR3 is 13 amino acids. The CDR3 is CASSSQPSGELFF. CDR3 nucleotides: TGTGCCAGCAGCTCCCAACCCTCCGGGGAGCTGTTTTTT.

This clone was seen once. The chain joins TRBV10-1 to TRBJ2-3, with D hard to call. The CDR3 consists of 12 residues. Germline CDR1 reads WNHNN; CDR2 reads SYGVQD (reference sequence). V lost 5 bases to trimming and J lost 6 bases, with 9 bases between them. The CDR3 sequence: CASSTKEDTQYF. DNA for the CDR3: TGCGCCAGCAGTACCAAGGAGGATACGCAGTATTTT.

The genes are TRBV13 and TRBJ2-7; no definite D call. Looked up from germline, CDR1 is PRHDT and CDR2 is FYEKMQ (reference sequence). The CDR3 runs to 12 residues. V shed 5 bases and J shed 0 bases, with 5 bases lying between them. In DNA form, the CDR3 reads TGTGCCAGCAGCCCTACCTCCTACGAGCAGTACTTC. Its translation: CASSPTSYEQYF. The full variable domain, its missing parts supplied by reference TRBV13 and TRBJ2-7, is AAGVIQSPRHLIKEKRETATLKCYPIPRHDTVYWYQQGPGQDPQFLISFYEKMQSDKGSIPDRFSAQQFSDYHSELNMSSLELGDSALYFCASSPTSYEQYFGPGTRLTVT.

The rearrangement links TRBV28 to TRBJ1-2; the D gene is possibly TRBD1 (6 bases). Germline V gene lookup returns CDR1 MDHEN and CDR2 SYDVKM. The CDR3 covers 13 residues. The germline V and J ends were trimmed by 3 bases and 8 bases, with 13 bases remaining between them. The CDR3 DNA is TGTGCCAGCAGTTTCGGTAACAGGGACGGCTACACCTTC. Residues: CASSFGNRDGYTF.

The chain carries TRBV21-1 and TRBJ2-4; the D call in the table, TRBD2, was not verified against the DNA. TRBV21-1 is shown as a pseudogene. CDR3 size: 19 residues. The CDR3, as DNA: TGTGCCAGCAGCAAATTGGCGGGAGAGGGGGGTTTGGCCAAAAACATTCAGTACTTC. It translates to CASSKLAGEGGLAKNIQYF.